Included here is one T cell receptor (beta chain) sequence, with context. Produced via immunoSEQ multiplex PCR; TCRdb's table is partial and in-frame only. The table has under 300,000 clones, 75% to 90% seen once. This specimen belongs to a study of blood T cell repertoires in COVID-19. The CDR3 extends over 14 amino acids. CDR1 is SNHLY and CDR2 is FYNNEI in the germline V gene. Unmatched junction bases numbered 6, after V lost 7 bases and J lost 5 bases. Ages ranged from about 18 to 89 years, with residence in around 24 US areas. For recovered donors of Cohort 3, there were two negative PCRs, clearance, or symptom resolution.

The sample comprised PBMCs or T cells enriched from blood (not recorded which). The clonotype was recovered from a woman aged 50 to 60 who had recovered from COVID-19. This sequence joins TRBV2 and TRBJ2-5; 11 nucleotides align to TRBD2. CDR3 nucleotides: TGTGCCAGCAAGTCGCTAGCGGGAGGTGAGACCCAGTACTTC. It is translated as CASKSLAGGETQYF.